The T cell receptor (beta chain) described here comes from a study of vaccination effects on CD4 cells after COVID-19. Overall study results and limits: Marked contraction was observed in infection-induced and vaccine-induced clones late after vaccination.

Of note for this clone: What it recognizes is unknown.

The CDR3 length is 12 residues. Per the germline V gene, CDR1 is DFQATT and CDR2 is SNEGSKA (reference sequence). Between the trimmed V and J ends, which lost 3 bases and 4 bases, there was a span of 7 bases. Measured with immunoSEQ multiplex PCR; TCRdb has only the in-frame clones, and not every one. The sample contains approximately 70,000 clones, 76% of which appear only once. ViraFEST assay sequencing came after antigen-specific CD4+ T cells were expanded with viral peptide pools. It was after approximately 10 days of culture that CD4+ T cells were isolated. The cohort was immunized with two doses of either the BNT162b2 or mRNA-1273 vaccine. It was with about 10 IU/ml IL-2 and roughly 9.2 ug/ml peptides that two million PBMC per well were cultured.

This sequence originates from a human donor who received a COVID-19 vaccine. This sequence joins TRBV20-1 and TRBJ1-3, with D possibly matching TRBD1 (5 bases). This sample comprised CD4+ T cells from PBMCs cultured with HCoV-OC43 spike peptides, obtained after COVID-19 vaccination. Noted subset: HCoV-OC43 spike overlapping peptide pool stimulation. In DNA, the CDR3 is TGCAGTGCTAGTAGGACAGGAAACACCATATATTTT. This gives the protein CSASRTGNTIYF.